One and the same sample provided the 15 T cell receptor beta chains below, sequenced in a study of graft-versus-host responses after intestinal transplantation. Profiling relied on immunoSEQ multiplex PCR, and the TCRdb table lists in-frame clones only, not all of them. The sample includes about 38,000 clones, over 80% of them seen just once. The input for sequencing was PBMCs, taken about 990 days after transplant. These receptors originate from a human patient who received an intestinal transplant, so some T cells may come from the graft donor.

This chain joins TRBV19 and TRBJ1-5; D is undetermined. This CDR3 is 14 amino acids long. CDR1 and CDR2 from the germline V gene are LNHDA and SQIVND (reference sequence). V was cut by 3 bases and J by 5 bases, with 11 bases left in between. The chain's CDR3 is CASSMMGKDQPQHF. In DNA form, the CDR3 reads TGTGCCAGTAGTATGATGGGGAAGGATCAGCCCCAGCATTTT.

The chain joins TRBV19 to TRBJ2-7; D may be TRBD1 (6 bases). Trimming removed 3 bases from V and 2 bases from J, with 11 bases in between. Germline V gene sequence: CDR1 LNHDA, CDR2 SQIVND (reference sequence). This CDR3 region has 14 residues. This CDR3 reads CASSMTGLTYEQYF. The CDR3 DNA sequence: TGTGCCAGTAGTATGACAGGTCTAACCTACGAGCAGTACTTC.

The V call is TRBV13, the J call TRBJ2-7; 7 bases line up with TRBD1. CDR1 PRHDT and CDR2 FYEKMQ come from the germline V gene (reference sequence). The CDR3 has 15 residues. V shed 5 bases and J 3 bases; nucleotides not matched to a gene: 10. The CDR3 bases are TGTGCCAGCAGCAACAGACAGGGCCTTTTCTACGAGCAGTACTTC. Translation gives CASSNRQGLFYEQYF.

The chain combines TRBV27 with TRBJ1-2; 10 nucleotides match TRBD1. The CDR3 is 14 amino acids. Germline loops: CDR1 MNHEY, CDR2 SMNVEV (reference sequence). V shed 4 bases, J shed 4 bases, and the junction held 3 bases outside the gene matches. The CDR3 bases are TGTGCCAGCAGTTCCGGACAGGGGGTCTATGGCTACACCTTC. This sequence encodes CASSSGQGVYGYTF.

The J gene is TRBJ2-7, the V gene TRBV27, with TRBD2 identical over 7 bases. The V and J ends lost 1 base and 4 bases, in that order; junction bases with no gene match: 7. Germline values: CDR1 MNHEY, CDR2 SMNVEV (reference sequence). This CDR3 comprises 15 residues. CDR3 amino acids: CASSLYMGREYEQYF. DNA of the CDR3: TGTGCCAGCAGTTTATATATGGGGAGGGAATACGAGCAGTACTTC.

In this sample, this clone turned up once. The rearrangement links TRBV7-9 to TRBJ2-7, with D possibly TRBD2 on 6 matching bases. Looked up from germline, CDR1 is SEHNR and CDR2 is FQNEAQ (reference sequence). This CDR3 has 14 amino acids. V was clipped by 0 bases and J by 9 bases, with 15 bases between them. The CDR3 coding sequence is TGTGCCAGCAGCTTAGCCCTTGGGCCCGGGGGGCAGTACTTC. As protein: CASSLALGPGGQYF.

This clone was observed a few times. The V and J genes are TRBV10-3 and TRBJ2-5; D perhaps matches TRBD2 (7 bases). CDR3 length: 15 amino acids. Germline loops: CDR1 ENHRY, CDR2 SYGVKD. Trimming removed 10 bases at V and 4 bases at J, with 22 bases between. CDR3 coding DNA: TGTGCCACCGGGTTGGGGGGGCGCGTACGAGAGACCCAGTACTTC. Its protein is CATGLGGRVRETQYF.

This chain links TRBV6-5 with TRBJ2-1, with D possibly being TRBD2 (5 bases). Germline values: CDR1 MNHEY, CDR2 SVGAGI. There are 15 residues in the CDR3. Deletions cut 2 bases from V and 5 bases from J, with 13 bases between. The CDR3 is CASSYGRLTDNEQFF. The CDR3 DNA reads as TGTGCCAGCAGTTACGGGCGACTAACCGACAATGAGCAGTTCTTC.

The chain is built from TRBV6-1 and TRBJ1-1; 8 bases line up with TRBD1. There are 15 residues in the CDR3. J was trimmed by 2 bases and V by 3 bases; bases with no gene match: 5. Germline V gives CDR1 MNHNS, CDR2 SASEGT. The CDR3 nucleotides read TGTGCCAGCAGTGATAGGACAGGGACAAACACTGAAGCTTTCTTT. Its protein product is CASSDRTGTNTEAFF.

The rearrangement links TRBV6-1 to TRBJ1-3; D unclear. V gave up 7 bases and J gave up 0 bases, with 7 bases separating them. This CDR3 comprises 13 residues. CDR1 is MNHNS and CDR2 is SASEGT in the germline V gene. The CDR3 DNA follows: TGTGCCAGCACCCCGGGCTCTGGAAACACCATATATTTT. Translated, it gives CASTPGSGNTIYF.

The gene calls are TRBV10-3 and TRBJ2-7; weak D call: TRBD2 (5 bases). Trimming took off 6 bases at V and 6 bases at J, with 18 bases between the two ends. This CDR3 comprises 14 residues. CDR1 is ENHRY, CDR2 SYGVKD, per germline. The CDR3 here is CAISVVGAEGEQYF. As DNA, the CDR3 is TGTGCCATCAGCGTAGTGGGAGCCGAAGGCGAGCAGTACTTC.

The J gene is TRBJ2-2, the V gene TRBV7-3; TRBD1 aligns across 9 bases. V was pared by 5 bases and J by 8 bases, with 9 bases of the junction left unmatched. CDR1 and CDR2 (germline): SGHTA, FQGTGA. The CDR3 sequence is 15 residues long. Here the CDR3 reads CASSPGTGYGGELFF. CDR3 nucleotide sequence: TGTGCCAGCAGCCCCGGGACAGGGTATGGAGGGGAGCTGTTTTTT.

The chain links TRBV28 to TRBJ2-1, with no clear D. The germline V gene encodes CDR1 MDHEN and CDR2 SYDVKM. The V and J ends lost 6 bases and 8 bases respectively, with 20 bases between them. The CDR3 covers 15 residues. The CDR3: CASRPTDNGWHEQFF. The CDR3 bases are TGTGCCAGCAGGCCGACGGATAACGGGTGGCATGAGCAGTTCTTC.

This clone was found a few times. This chain uses TRBV18 with TRBJ2-5, with D perhaps matching TRBD2 (6 bases). Germline V lookup: CDR1 KGHSH, CDR2 LQKENI. V was shortened by 3 bases and J by 2 bases, with 10 bases between the two germline ends. The length of the CDR3 is 14 residues. In DNA, the CDR3 is TGTGCCAGCTCACCGAGCGGAGGGCAAGAGACCCAGTACTTC. It encodes CASSPSGGQETQYF.

This clone is a singleton in its sample. The chain employs TRBV11-1 and TRBJ2-1, with 8 bases lining up with TRBD1. The germline V gene has CDR1 SGHAT and CDR2 FQDESV (reference sequence). V lost 5 bases to trimming and J lost 5 bases; unmatched junction nucleotides: 8. The CDR3 is 15 residues long. CDR3 bases: TGTGCCAGCAGCCATCGGGACAGGAAAAACAATGAGCAGTTCTTC. This encodes CASSHRDRKNNEQFF.